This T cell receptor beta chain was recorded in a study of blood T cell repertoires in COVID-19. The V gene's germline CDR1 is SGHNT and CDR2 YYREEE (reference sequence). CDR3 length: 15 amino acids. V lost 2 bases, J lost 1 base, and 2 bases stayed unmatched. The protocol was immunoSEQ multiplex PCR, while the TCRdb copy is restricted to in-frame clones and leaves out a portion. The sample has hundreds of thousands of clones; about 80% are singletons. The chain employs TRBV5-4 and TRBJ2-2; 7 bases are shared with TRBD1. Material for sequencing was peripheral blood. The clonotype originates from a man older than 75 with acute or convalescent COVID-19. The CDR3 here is CASSLGQVNTGELFF. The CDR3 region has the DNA TGTGCCAGCAGCTTAGGACAGGTGAACACCGGGGAGCTGTTTTTT.